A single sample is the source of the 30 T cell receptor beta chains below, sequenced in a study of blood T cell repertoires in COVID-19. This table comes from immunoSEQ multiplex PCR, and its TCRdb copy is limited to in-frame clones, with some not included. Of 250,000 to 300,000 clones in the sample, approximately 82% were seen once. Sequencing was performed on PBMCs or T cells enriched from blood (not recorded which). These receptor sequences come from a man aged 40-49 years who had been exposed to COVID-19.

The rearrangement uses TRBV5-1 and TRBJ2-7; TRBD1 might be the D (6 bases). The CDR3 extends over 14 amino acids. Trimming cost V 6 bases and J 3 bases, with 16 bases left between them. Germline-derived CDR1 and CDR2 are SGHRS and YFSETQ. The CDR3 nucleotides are TGCGCCAGCAAATTCCGGGACACCTTCTACGAGCAGTACTTC. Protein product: CASKFRDTFYEQYF.

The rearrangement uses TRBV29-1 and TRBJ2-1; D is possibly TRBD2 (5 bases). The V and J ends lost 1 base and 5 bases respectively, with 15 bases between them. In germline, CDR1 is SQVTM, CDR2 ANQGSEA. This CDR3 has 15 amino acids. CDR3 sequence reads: CSVEALFLEDNEQFF. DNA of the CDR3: TGCAGCGTTGAAGCCTTGTTTTTGGAGGACAATGAGCAGTTCTTC.

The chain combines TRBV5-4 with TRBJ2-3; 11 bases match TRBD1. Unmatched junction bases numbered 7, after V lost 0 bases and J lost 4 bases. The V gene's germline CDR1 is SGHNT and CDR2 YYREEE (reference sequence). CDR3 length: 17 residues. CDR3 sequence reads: CASSLAGTGGSPDTQYF. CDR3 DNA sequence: TGTGCCAGCAGCTTGGCCGGGACAGGGGGAAGTCCAGATACGCAGTATTTT.

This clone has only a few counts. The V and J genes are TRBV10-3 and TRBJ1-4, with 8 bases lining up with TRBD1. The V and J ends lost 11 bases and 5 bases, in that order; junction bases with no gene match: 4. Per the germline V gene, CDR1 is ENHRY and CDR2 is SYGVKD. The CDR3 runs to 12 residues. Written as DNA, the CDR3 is TGTGCCGCGCGACAGGGGAATGAAAAACTGTTTTTT. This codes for CAARQGNEKLFF.

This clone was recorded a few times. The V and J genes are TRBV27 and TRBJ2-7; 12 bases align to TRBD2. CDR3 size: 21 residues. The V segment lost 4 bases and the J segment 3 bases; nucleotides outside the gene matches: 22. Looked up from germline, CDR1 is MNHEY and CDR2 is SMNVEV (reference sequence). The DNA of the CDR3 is TGTGCCAGCAGTTCCTACGCAATCCGGTTACTAGCGGGAGGAGCGGACTACGAGCAGTACTTC. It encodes CASSSYAIRLLAGGADYEQYF.

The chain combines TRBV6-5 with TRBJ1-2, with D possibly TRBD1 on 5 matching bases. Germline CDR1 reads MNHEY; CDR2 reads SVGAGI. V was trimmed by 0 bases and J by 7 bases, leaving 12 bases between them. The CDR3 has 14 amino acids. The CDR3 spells CASSYSPGQFGYTF. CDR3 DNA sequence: TGTGCCAGCAGTTACTCTCCAGGACAATTTGGCTACACCTTC.

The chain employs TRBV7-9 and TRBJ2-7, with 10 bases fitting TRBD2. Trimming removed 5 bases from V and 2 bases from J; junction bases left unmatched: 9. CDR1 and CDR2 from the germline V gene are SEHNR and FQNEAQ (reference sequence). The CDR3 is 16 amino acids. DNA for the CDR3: TGTGCCAGCAGCCCAGGCCTAGCGGGAGATCCCTACGAGCAGTACTTC. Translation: CASSPGLAGDPYEQYF.

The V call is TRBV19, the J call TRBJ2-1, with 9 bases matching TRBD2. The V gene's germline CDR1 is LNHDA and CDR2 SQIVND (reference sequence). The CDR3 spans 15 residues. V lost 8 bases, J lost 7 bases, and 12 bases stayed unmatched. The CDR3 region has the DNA TGTGCCAGTCGGGGTACGCGGGAGGGCCGGAATGAGCAGTTCTTC. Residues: CASRGTREGRNEQFF.

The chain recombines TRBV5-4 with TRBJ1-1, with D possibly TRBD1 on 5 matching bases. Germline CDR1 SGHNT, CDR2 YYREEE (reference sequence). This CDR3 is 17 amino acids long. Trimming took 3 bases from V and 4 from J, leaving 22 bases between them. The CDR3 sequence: CASSSASIGGVGTEAFF. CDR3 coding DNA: TGTGCCAGCAGCTCCGCCTCGATAGGAGGGGTGGGCACTGAAGCTTTCTTT. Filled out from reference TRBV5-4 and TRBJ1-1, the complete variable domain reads ETGVTQSPTHLIKTRGQQVTLRCSSQSGHNTVSWYQQALGQGPQFIFQYYREEENGRGNFPPRFSGLQFPNYSSELNVNALELDDSALYLCASSSASIGGVGTEAFFGQGTRLTVV.

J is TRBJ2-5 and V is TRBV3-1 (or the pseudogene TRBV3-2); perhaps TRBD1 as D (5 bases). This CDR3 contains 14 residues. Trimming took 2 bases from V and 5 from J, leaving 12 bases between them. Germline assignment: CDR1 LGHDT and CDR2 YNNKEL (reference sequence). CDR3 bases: TGTGCCAGCAGCCAAAATTATGGGGCGGAGACCCAGTACTTC. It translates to CASSQNYGAETQYF.

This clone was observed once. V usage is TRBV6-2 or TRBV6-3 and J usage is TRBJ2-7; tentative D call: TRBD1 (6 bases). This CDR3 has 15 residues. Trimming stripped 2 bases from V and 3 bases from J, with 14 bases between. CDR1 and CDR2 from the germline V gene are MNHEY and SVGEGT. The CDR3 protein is CASSYRLQGHYEQYF. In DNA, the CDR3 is TGTGCCAGCAGTTACCGCTTACAGGGACACTACGAGCAGTACTTC.

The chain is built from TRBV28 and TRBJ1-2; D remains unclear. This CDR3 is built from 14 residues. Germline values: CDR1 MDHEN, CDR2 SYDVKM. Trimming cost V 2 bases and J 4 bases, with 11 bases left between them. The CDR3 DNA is TGTGCCAGCAGTTTAATCGAGCGCGGCTATGGCTACACCTTC. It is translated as CASSLIERGYGYTF.

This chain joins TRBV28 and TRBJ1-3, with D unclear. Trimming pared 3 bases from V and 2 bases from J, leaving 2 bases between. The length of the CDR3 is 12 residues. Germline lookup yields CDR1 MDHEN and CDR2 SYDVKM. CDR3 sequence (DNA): TGTGCCAGCAGTTTTACTGGAAACACCATATATTTT. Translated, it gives CASSFTGNTIYF.

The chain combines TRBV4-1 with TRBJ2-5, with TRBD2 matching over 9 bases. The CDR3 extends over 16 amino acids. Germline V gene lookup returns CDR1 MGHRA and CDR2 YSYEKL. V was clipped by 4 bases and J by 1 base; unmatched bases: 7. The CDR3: CASSPGPGLAQETQYF. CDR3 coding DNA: TGCGCCAGCAGCCCAGGACCGGGACTAGCCCAAGAGACCCAGTACTTC.

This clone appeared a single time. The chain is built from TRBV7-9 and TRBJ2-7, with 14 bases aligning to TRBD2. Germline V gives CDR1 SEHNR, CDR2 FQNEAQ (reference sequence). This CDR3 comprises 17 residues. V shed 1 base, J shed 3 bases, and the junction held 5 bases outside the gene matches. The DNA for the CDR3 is TGTGCCAGCAGCTTAGGGGGGACTAGCGGGAGTTTCTACGAGCAGTACTTC. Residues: CASSLGGTSGSFYEQYF.

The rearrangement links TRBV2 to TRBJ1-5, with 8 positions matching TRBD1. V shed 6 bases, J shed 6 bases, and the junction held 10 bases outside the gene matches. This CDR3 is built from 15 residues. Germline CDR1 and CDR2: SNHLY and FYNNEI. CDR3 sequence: CASSQTDRGGQPQHF. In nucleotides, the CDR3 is TGTGCCAGCAGCCAAACCGACAGGGGCGGTCAGCCCCAGCATTTT.

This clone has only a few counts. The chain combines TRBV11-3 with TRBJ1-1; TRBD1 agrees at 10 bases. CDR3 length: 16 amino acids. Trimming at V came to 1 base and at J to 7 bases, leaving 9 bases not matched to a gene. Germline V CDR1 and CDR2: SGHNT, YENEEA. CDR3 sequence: CASSLGQGAGMFEAFF. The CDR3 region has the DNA TGTGCCAGCAGCTTAGGACAGGGGGCAGGGATGTTTGAAGCTTTCTTT.

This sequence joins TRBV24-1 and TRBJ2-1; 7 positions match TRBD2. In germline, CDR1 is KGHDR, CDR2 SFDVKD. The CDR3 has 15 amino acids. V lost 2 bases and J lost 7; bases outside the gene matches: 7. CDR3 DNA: TGTGCCACCAGTGATTCGGGACTATCGCTGAATGAGCAGTTCTTC. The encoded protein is CATSDSGLSLNEQFF.

The CDR3 DNA sequence: TGTGCTAGTCTTGACAAGAGGGGAGGCCAGCCCCAGCATTTT. Translated, it gives CASLDKRGGQPQHF. V usage is TRBV12-5 and J usage is TRBJ1-5, with D possibly matching TRBD1 (5 bases). Trimming shortened V by 8 bases and J by 7 bases, and 18 bases separated the two germline ends. There are 14 residues in the CDR3. Germline values: CDR1 LGHNT, CDR2 FRNRAP. The variable domain in full, with the rest retrieved from reference TRBV12-5 and TRBJ1-5, is DARVTQTPRHKVTEMGQEVTMRCQPILGHNTVFWYRQTMMQGLELLAYFRNRAPLDDSGMPKDRFSAEMPDATLATLKIQPSEPRDSAVYFCASLDKRGGQPQHFGDGTRLSIL.

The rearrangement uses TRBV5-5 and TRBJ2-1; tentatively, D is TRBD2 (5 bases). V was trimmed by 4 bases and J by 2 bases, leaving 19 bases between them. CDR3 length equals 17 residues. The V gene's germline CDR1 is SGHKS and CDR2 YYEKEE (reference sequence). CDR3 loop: CASSPSLAGPTYNEQFF. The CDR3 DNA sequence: TGTGCCAGCAGCCCGAGCCTAGCCGGACCCACCTACAATGAGCAGTTCTTC.

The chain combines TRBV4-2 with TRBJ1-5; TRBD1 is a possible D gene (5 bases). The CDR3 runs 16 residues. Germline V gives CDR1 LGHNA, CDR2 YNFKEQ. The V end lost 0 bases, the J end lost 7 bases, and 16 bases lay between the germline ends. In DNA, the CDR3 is TGTGCCAGCAGCCAAGATCGTGCGGGGGTCAGCCAGCCCCAGCATTTT. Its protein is CASSQDRAGVSQPQHF.

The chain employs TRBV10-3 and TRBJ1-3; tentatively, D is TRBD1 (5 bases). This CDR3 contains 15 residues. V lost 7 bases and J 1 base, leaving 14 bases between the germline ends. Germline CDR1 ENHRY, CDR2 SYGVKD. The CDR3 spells CAITDPRVSGNTIYF. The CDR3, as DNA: TGTGCCATCACCGACCCCAGGGTTTCTGGAAACACCATATATTTT.

This CDR3 reads CARSPGDRYTDTQYF. The CDR3 DNA is TGTGCCAGAAGCCCCGGGGACAGGTACACAGATACGCAGTATTTT. The J gene is TRBJ2-3, the V gene TRBV5-3; the match to TRBD1 covers 8 bases. TRBV5-3 is identified as an open reading frame with a role that is uncertain. V was pared by 4 bases and J by 2 bases, with 6 bases of the junction left unmatched. The CDR3 covers 15 residues.

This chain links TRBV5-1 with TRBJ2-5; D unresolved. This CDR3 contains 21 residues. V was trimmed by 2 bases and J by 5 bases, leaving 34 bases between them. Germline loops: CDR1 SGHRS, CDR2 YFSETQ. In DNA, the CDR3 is TGCGCCAGCAGCTTAAAGACAACAACCGGCGTGACGCCCAAGAAATACGAGACCCAGTACTTC. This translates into CASSLKTTTGVTPKKYETQYF.

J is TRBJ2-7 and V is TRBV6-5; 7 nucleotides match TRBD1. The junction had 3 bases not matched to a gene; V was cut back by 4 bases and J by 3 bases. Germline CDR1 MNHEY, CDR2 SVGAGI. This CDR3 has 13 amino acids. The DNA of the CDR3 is TGTGCCAGCAGTTCCGCAGGGGGCTACGAGCAGTACTTC. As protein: CASSSAGGYEQYF.

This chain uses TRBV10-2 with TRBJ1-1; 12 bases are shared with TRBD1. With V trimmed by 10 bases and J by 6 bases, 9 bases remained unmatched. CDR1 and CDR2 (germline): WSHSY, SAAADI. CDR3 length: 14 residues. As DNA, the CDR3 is TGCGCCACCGGGACAGGGGGCGGGGGGGCTGAAGCTTTCTTT. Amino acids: CATGTGGGGAEAFF.

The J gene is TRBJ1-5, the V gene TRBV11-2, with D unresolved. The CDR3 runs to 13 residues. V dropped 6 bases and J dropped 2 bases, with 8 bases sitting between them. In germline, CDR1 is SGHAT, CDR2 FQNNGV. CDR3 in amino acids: CASRPGGNQPQHF. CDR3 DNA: TGTGCCAGCAGGCCGGGAGGCAATCAGCCCCAGCATTTT.

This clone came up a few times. CDR3 bases: TGTGCCAGCAGCCAAGGGGCGAGGACTGGCCTTGTAGATACGCAGTATTTT. It specifies CASSQGARTGLVDTQYF. The V and J genes are TRBV4-2 and TRBJ2-3, with D perhaps TRBD2 (5 bases). The CDR3 is made up of 17 amino acids. The V and J ends lost 1 base and 5 bases respectively, with 19 bases between them. Germline-derived CDR1 and CDR2 are LGHNA and YNFKEQ.

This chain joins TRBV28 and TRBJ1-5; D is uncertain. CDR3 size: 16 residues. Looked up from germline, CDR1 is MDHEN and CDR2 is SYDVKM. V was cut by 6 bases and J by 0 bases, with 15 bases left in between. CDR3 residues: CASSPPHGFSNQPQHF. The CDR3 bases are TGTGCCAGCAGCCCCCCCCACGGGTTTAGCAATCAGCCCCAGCATTTT. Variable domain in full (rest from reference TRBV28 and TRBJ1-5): DVKVTQSSRYLVKRTGEKVFLECVQDMDHENMFWYRQDPGLGLRLIYFSYDVKMKEKGDIPEGYSVSREKKERFSLILESASTNQTSMYLCASSPPHGFSNQPQHFGDGTRLSIL.

The DNA of the CDR3 is TGTGCCAGCAGCTTAGGTGGATGGGGAGTGCATGGCTACACCTTC. This translates into CASSLGGWGVHGYTF. The genes are TRBV7-9 and TRBJ1-2, with D unresolved. The CDR3 sequence is 15 residues long. The germline V gene has CDR1 SEHNR and CDR2 FQNEAQ (reference sequence). The V end lost 1 base, the J end lost 6 bases, and 15 bases lay between the germline ends.